These 16 T cell receptor beta chains came from one sample sequenced in a study of T cells in Graves' hyperthyroidism and ophthalmopathy. The TCR beta CDR3 regions underwent amplification using RNA transcripts as the source. Using the HTBI primer set, a first-round RT-PCR was run on the TCR CDR3. One entry per CDR3 protein, called by TCRdb with MiXCR from the multiplex PCR reads. Counted here are a few hundred thousand distinct CDR3 sequences, more than 15% occurring once; the ten biggest clones make up around 7.5%. The source material was blood. The receptors originated from a woman aged 25 to 39 with Graves' hyperthyroidism.

This clonotype has a count of ten or more. The chain combines TRBV3-1 with TRBJ2-1; possible D gene TRBD1, 5 bases. Germline lookup yields CDR1 LGHDT and CDR2 YNNKEL (reference sequence). There are 14 residues in the CDR3. V was clipped by 3 bases and J by 1 base, with 7 bases between them. The CDR3 DNA follows: TGTGCCAGCAGCCACAGGGTGTCCTACAATGAGCAGTTCTTC. Protein sequence: CASSHRVSYNEQFF.

This clonotype turned up a few times. This chain joins TRBV7-3 and TRBJ2-2; D uncertain. Trimming left V 5 bases short and J 8 bases short, with 15 bases between. Germline V gene data show CDR1 as SGHTA and CDR2 as FQGTGA. This CDR3 region has 14 residues. The CDR3: CASSRYSLGGELFF. In nucleotides, the CDR3 is TGTGCCAGCAGCCGATACTCCCTAGGGGGGGAGCTGTTTTTT.

There are a few counts of this clonotype. V usage is TRBV28 and J usage is TRBJ2-4, with TRBD1 matching 7 bases. The CDR3 contains 12 residues. CDR1 is MDHEN, CDR2 SYDVKM, per germline. Trimming at V came to 6 bases and at J to 7 bases, leaving 3 bases not matched to a gene. The CDR3 loop reads CASRKQGNIQYF. Here the CDR3 DNA reads TGTGCCAGCAGAAAACAGGGGAACATTCAGTACTTC.

This clonotype has a count of ten or more. The rearrangement uses TRBV6-1 and TRBJ2-7; 8 positions match TRBD2. Losses at the gene ends were 6 bases for V and 3 bases for J; bases not matched to a gene: 10. The CDR3 totals 15 residues. The germline CDR1 and CDR2 sequences are MNHNS and SASEGT. Here the CDR3 DNA reads TGTGCCAGCAGGACCGGGGGGGATTGGGGCTACGAGCAGTACTTC. The encoded protein is CASRTGGDWGYEQYF.

The chain carries TRBV2 and TRBJ2-7; a possible D gene is TRBD2 (6 bases). Trimming took off 8 bases at V and 0 bases at J, with 11 bases between the two ends. Looked up from germline, CDR1 is SNHLY and CDR2 is FYNNEI. The CDR3 is made up of 13 amino acids. DNA for the CDR3: TGTGCCAGCCGGAGGGACCACTCCTACGAGCAGTACTTC. Protein sequence: CASRRDHSYEQYF. The entire variable domain, with the rest obtained from reference TRBV2 and TRBJ2-7, is as follows: EPEVTQTPSHQVTQMGQEVILRCVPISNHLYFYWYRQILGQKVEFLVSFYNNEISEKSEIFDDQFSVERPDGSNFTLKIRSTKLEDSAMYFCASRRDHSYEQYFGPGTRLTVT.

A few counts support this clonotype. J is TRBJ1-6 and V is TRBV29-1; 9 bases align to TRBD1. V shed 1 base and J 7 bases; nucleotides not matched to a gene: 11. CDR1 and CDR2 from the germline V gene are SQVTM and ANQGSEA. The CDR3 loop spans 17 amino acids. CDR3 loop: CSVEAYRGRPRNSPLHF. The CDR3 DNA is TGCAGCGTTGAAGCCTACAGGGGGCGCCCCCGGAATTCACCCCTCCACTTT. Supplemented by reference TRBV29-1 and TRBJ1-6, the full variable domain reads SAVISQKPSRDICQRGTSLTIQCQVDSQVTMMFWYRQQPGQSLTLIATANQGSEATYESGFVIDKFPISRPNLTFSTLTVSNMSPEDSSIYLCSVEAYRGRPRNSPLHFGNGTRLTVT.

This clonotype was counted at least ten times. V gene TRBV28 combines with J gene TRBJ1-1, with 8 bases aligning to TRBD1. Per germline, CDR1 MDHEN and CDR2 SYDVKM. Trimming cost V 11 bases and J 4 bases; bases outside gene matches: 21. This CDR3 spans 17 amino acids. The CDR3 loop reads CASTGGEGSRLRTEAFF. CDR3 nucleotides: TGTGCCTCCACAGGGGGTGAGGGGAGTAGATTGCGCACTGAAGCTTTCTTT. Looking up the rest from reference TRBV28 and TRBJ1-1 gives the full variable domain: DVKVTQSSRYLVKRTGEKVFLECVQDMDHENMFWYRQDPGLGLRLIYFSYDVKMKEKGDIPEGYSVSREKKERFSLILESASTNQTSMYLCASTGGEGSRLRTEAFFGQGTRLTVV.

Regarding this clonotype: The germline gene is not matched at one end of the junction; a read error may be the cause. The chain links TRBV6-1 to TRBJ2-4; D possibly matches TRBD1 or TRBD2 (5 bases each). The CDR3 length is 19 residues. Germline V gene data show CDR1 as MNHNS and CDR2 as SASEGT. CDR3 sequence reads: CACSTKRDRKNLAKNIQYF. The CDR3 DNA reads as TGTGCCTGCAGTACCAAACGGGACCGAAAGAACTTAGCCAAAAACATTCAGTACTTC.

This clonotype was observed a single time. This chain joins TRBV2 and TRBJ2-5, with TRBD1 matching 7 bases. J lost 4 bases, V lost 5 bases, and 10 bases had no gene match. The CDR3 runs 15 residues. Germline CDR1 and CDR2: SNHLY and FYNNEI. Here the CDR3 DNA reads TGTGCCAGCAGTCCACCGACAGGGCTGGGAGAGACCCAGTACTTC. It is translated as CASSPPTGLGETQYF. Drawing the rest from reference TRBV2 and TRBJ2-5, the complete variable domain is EPEVTQTPSHQVTQMGQEVILRCVPISNHLYFYWYRQILGQKVEFLVSFYNNEISEKSEIFDDQFSVERPDGSNFTLKIRSTKLEDSAMYFCASSPPTGLGETQYFGPGTRLLVL.

Many counts were recorded for this clonotype. This chain connects TRBV10-3 to TRBJ2-1, with 9 bases matching TRBD2. V lost 0 bases to trimming and J lost 10 bases; unmatched junction nucleotides: 7. The CDR3 is 15 residues long. Germline assignment: CDR1 ENHRY and CDR2 SYGVKD. In DNA, the CDR3 is TGTGCCATCAGTGAGTCAAATAGCGGGAGAGACGAGCAGTTCTTC. This translates into CAISESNSGRDEQFF.

The table lists this clonotype with many counts. This rearrangement joins TRBV20-1 to TRBJ1-1, with D perhaps TRBD1 (6 bases). CDR1 is DFQATT, CDR2 SNEGSKA, per germline (reference sequence). The V and J ends lost 5 bases and 4 bases respectively, with 17 bases between them. The CDR3 is made up of 14 amino acids. Here the CDR3 DNA reads TGCAGTGCTTACCCGGGGGGGGCAGGCACTGAAGCTTTCTTT. It specifies CSAYPGGAGTEAFF.

J is TRBJ2-3 and V is TRBV27; D tentatively reads TRBD1 or TRBD2 (5 bases each). Deletions cut 0 bases from V and 6 bases from J, with 16 bases between. The V gene's germline CDR1 is MNHEY and CDR2 SMNVEV (reference sequence). The CDR3 extends over 16 amino acids. The CDR3 DNA sequence: TGTGCCAGCAGTTTATCAGGGGAGCCCTTAGGGGATACGCAGTATTTT. This codes for CASSLSGEPLGDTQYF.

The gene calls are TRBV18 and TRBJ1-2; 8 bases align to TRBD1. Germline CDR1 reads KGHSH; CDR2 reads LQKENI. V shed 7 bases, J shed 2 bases, and the junction held 6 bases outside the gene matches. This CDR3 is 14 amino acids long. The CDR3 DNA follows: TGTGCCAGCTACAAAACAGGGGGAAACTATGGCTACACCTTC. Translated, it gives CASYKTGGNYGYTF.

V gene TRBV24-1 combines with J gene TRBJ2-1; 7 bases fit TRBD1. The ends lost 6 bases at V and 4 bases at J; junction bases unmatched: 5. Per the germline V gene, CDR1 is KGHDR and CDR2 is SFDVKD. The CDR3 runs to 14 residues. CDR3 DNA sequence: TGTGCCACCAGTTCGGACAGGAGTTACAATGAGCAGTTCTTC. The encoded protein is CATSSDRSYNEQFF.

This clonotype was detected many times. The gene calls are TRBV3-1 and TRBJ2-3, with 12 bases fitting TRBD2. Germline values: CDR1 LGHDT, CDR2 YNNKEL (reference sequence). With V trimmed by 4 bases and J by 1 base, 3 bases remained unmatched. The CDR3 is made up of 16 amino acids. As DNA, the CDR3 is TGTGCCAGCAGCCGTGGGACTAGCGGGCGCACAGATACGCAGTATTTT. Translating gives CASSRGTSGRTDTQYF.

This clonotype was counted ten times or more. The chain combines TRBV7-2 with TRBJ1-1, with D possibly being TRBD1 (6 bases). The CDR3 runs to 13 residues. V was shortened by 5 bases and J by 2 bases, with 9 bases between the two germline ends. Germline CDR1 SGHTA, CDR2 FQGNSA. CDR3 in amino acids: CASSRQVNTEAFF. CDR3 sequence (DNA): TGTGCCAGCAGCCGACAGGTCAACACTGAAGCTTTCTTT.